This T cell receptor (beta chain) was captured by sequencing in a study of early T cells in non-severe SARS-CoV-2 infection. Study details: Unpaired chains resulted from sequencing bulk RNA of unsorted whole blood. Findings of the study overall: Sequences matched to VDJdb favored anti-spike CD8 responses, while private and CD4 specificities were missed.

Tagging with unique molecular identifiers was applied to individual cDNA molecules. TCRdb redid the calling of the 5' RACE reads with MiXCR, one entry per CDR3 protein. The table has some 40,000 distinct CDR3 sequences, about 8% seen once. V lost 4 bases and J lost 10; bases outside the gene matches: 11. The CDR3 is made up of 16 amino acids. The germline V gene encodes CDR1 SGHRS and CDR2 YFSETQ. There are many counts of this clonotype. No antigen is known for it. The clonotype was recovered from an adult who was a healthcare worker with PCR-confirmed SARS-CoV-2 infection or an uninfected control (not recorded which). The chain carries TRBV5-1 and TRBJ2-1; 13 bases are shared with TRBD2. The sequenced sample was whole blood, obtained at baseline. CDR3: CASSPGLAGNAGEQFF. CDR3 nucleotide sequence: TGCGCCAGCAGCCCGGGACTAGCGGGGAATGCTGGGGAGCAGTTCTTC. The entire variable domain, with the rest obtained from reference TRBV5-1 and TRBJ2-1, is as follows: KAGVTQTPRYLIKTRGQQVTLSCSPISGHRSVSWYQQTPGQGLQFLFEYFSETQRNKGNFPGRFSGRQFSNSRSEMNVSTLELGDSALYLCASSPGLAGNAGEQFFGPGTRLTVL.